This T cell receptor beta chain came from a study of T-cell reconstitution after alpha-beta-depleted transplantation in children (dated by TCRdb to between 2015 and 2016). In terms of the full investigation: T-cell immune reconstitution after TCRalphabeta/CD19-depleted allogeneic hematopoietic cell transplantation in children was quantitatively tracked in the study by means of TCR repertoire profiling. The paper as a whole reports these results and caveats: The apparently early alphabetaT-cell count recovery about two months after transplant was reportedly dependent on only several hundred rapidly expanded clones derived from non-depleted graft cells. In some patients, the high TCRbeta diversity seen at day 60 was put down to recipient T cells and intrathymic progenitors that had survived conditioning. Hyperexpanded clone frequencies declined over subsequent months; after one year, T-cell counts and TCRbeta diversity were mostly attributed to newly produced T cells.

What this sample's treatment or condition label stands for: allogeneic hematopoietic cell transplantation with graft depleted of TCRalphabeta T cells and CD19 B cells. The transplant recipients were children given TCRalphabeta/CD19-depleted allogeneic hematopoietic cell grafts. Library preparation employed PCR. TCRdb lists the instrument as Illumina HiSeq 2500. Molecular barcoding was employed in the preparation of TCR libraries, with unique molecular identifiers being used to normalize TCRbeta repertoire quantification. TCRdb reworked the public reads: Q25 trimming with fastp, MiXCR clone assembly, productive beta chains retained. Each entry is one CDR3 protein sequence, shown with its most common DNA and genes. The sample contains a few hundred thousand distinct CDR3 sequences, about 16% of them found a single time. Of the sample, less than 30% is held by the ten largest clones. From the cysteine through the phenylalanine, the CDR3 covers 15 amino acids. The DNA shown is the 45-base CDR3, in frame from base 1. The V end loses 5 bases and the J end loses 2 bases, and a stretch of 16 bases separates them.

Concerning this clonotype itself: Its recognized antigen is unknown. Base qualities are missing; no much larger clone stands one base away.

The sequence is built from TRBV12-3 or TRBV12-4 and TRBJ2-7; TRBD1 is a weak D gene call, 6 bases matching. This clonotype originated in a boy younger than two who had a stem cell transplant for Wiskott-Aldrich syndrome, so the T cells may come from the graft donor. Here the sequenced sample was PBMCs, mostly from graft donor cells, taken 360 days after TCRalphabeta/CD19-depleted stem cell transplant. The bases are TGTGCCAGCAGTATTCCGGGACACTTCACCTACGAGCAGTACTTC. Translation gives CASSIPGHFTYEQYF.